This entry features one T cell receptor beta chain sequence. This sample stems from a study of blood T cell repertoires in COVID-19. Study context: From the United States, Italy and Spain came samples of acute and convalescent COVID-19. Nucleic acid was either cDNA or gDNA, and it came from T cells, B-cell-depleted T cells, or PBMCs.

Original analysis: Reference gene primers were amplified, and this amplification served to estimate nucleated cell counts. Only in-frame clones appear in the TCRdb table, and some are missing; sequencing was by immunoSEQ multiplex PCR. V and J calls and clone size are given by that table; D and trimming were obtained from the DNA. The sample records 100,000 or so clones, over 75% being singletons. The V end lost 8 bases, the J end lost 9 bases, and 25 bases lay between the germline ends. The germline V gene encodes CDR1 KGHDR and CDR2 SFDVKD. The CDR3 spans 15 residues. The sequence came from a woman aged 55-69 years with acute or convalescent COVID-19. The sequenced sample consisted of peripheral blood. The chain couples TRBV24-1 to TRBJ2-7, with D perhaps matching TRBD2 (7 bases). As DNA, the CDR3 is TGTGCCACCATGAGGGGGGGGCGCCCCCCCTGTAGGCAGTACGTC. It is translated as CATMRGGRPPCRQYV.